This T cell receptor beta chain stems from a study of neoadjuvant nivolumab and ipilimumab in lung cancer. The overall study: The combination arm added day-1 ipilimumab 1 mg/kg to nivolumab 3 mg/kg on days 1, 15, 29. Broader study findings: Pathologic regression was not significantly tied to TCR clonality. Higher pretherapy blood TCR richness went with higher resected-tumor richness. Only two of four nivolumab-treated tumors gained richness and clonality by surgery.

Germline CDR1 MNHNY, CDR2 SVGAGI (reference sequence). The CDR3 has 15 amino acids. Trimming removed 6 bases at V and 2 bases at J, with 15 bases between. Worth noting for this clone: Its antigen remains unidentified.

This table comes from immunoSEQ multiplex PCR, and its TCRdb copy is limited to in-frame clones, with some not included. This table holds 30,000 to 35,000 clones, 90% found once. The sequenced sample was peripheral blood, obtained after neoadjuvant nivolumab, alone or with ipilimumab, at or shortly before surgery. V and J are TRBV6-6 and TRBJ2-3; D call uncertain. This TCR came from an adult with non-small cell lung cancer. DNA of the CDR3: TGTGCCAGCAGCCACGGGTCTCAATACACAGATACGCAGTATTTT. Its protein is CASSHGSQYTDTQYF.